This TCR beta chain comes out of a study of T cell repertoires in cytomegalovirus infection. As for the study in general: Public TCR beta signatures indicated both CMV infection and matching HLA type.

TCRdb reprocessed the reads via MiXCR and lists one record per CDR3 protein. The sample carries 200,000 to 250,000 distinct CDR3 sequences, 22% recorded once. General observations from the study: Ex vivo, HLA-C-restricted CMV-specific TCR beta clonotypes prevailed over the rest of the response. Carriers of CMV plus the relevant HLA were identified by cumulative public TCR beta family frequency.

V lost 0 bases, J lost 5 bases, and 5 bases stayed unmatched. The CDR3 totals 15 residues. CDR1 and CDR2 from the germline V gene are LNHNV and YYDKDF (reference sequence). About this clonotype itself: Its antigen is currently unknown.

The chain has TRBV15 and TRBJ2-7, with TRBD1 identical over 9 bases. This TCR was sampled from a human donor in good health (CMV status not recorded). Some clones in this sample may be carry-over from other donors' samples. The sequenced sample was CD8+ T cells from PBMCs. The CDR3 bases are TGTGCCACCAGCAGAGACCTAGGACAGGGGCACGAGCAGTACTTC. Protein sequence: CATSRDLGQGHEQYF.